Presented here are 17 T cell receptor beta chains from one specimen sequenced in a study of T cell repertoires in cytomegalovirus infection. The antigens these receptors bind are not known. One entry per CDR3 protein results from TCRdb running MiXCR on the reads. The sample contains 100,000 to 150,000 distinct CDR3 sequences, 32% of which appear only once. The material was CD8+ T cells from cultured PBMCs, obtained from culture after CMV antigen stimulation. All receptors derive from a human donor in good health (CMV status not recorded). Some clones in this sample may be carry-over from other donors' samples.

This chain joins TRBV12-3 or TRBV12-4 and TRBJ2-5; D might be TRBD2 (5 bases). The V gene lost 3 bases and the J gene lost 1 base, with 12 bases spanning the gap. The CDR3 runs to 15 residues. The CDR3 is CASSFAAETQETQYF. DNA for the CDR3: TGTGCCAGCAGTTTTGCAGCGGAGACCCAAGAGACCCAGTACTTC.

This clonotype came up a few times. V usage is TRBV7-3 and J usage is TRBJ2-6; D perhaps matches TRBD2 (6 bases). The germline CDR1 and CDR2 sequences are SGHTA and FQGTGA. The CDR3 extends over 18 amino acids. Trimming cost V 5 bases and J 2 bases, with 19 bases left between them. CDR3 nucleotide sequence: TGTGCCAGCAGCCCGGGGGAGGCCCAAGCCACTGGGGCCAACGTCCTGACTTTC. It specifies CASSPGEAQATGANVLTF.

This chain links TRBV6-6 with TRBJ2-7, with no clear D. The ends were cut back, 2 bases at V and 5 bases at J, with 10 bases in the middle. This CDR3 has 13 amino acids. Germline assignment: CDR1 MNHNY and CDR2 SVGAGI (reference sequence). The CDR3 sequence: CASSYLEQDEQYF. CDR3 sequence (DNA): TGTGCCAGCAGTTACCTCGAGCAGGACGAGCAGTACTTC.

This clonotype was counted at least ten times. The chain recombines TRBV6-1 with TRBJ2-7; D is possibly TRBD1 or TRBD2 (6 bases each). Trimming removed 5 bases from V and 2 bases from J, with 19 bases in between. Germline loops: CDR1 MNHNS, CDR2 SASEGT. The CDR3 loop spans 16 amino acids. DNA of the CDR3: TGTGCCAGCAGTACTTTGGAGACGGGGGCCCCCTACGAGCAGTACTTC. Its translation: CASSTLETGAPYEQYF.

In its sample, this clonotype was seen many times. The V call is TRBV7-2, the J call TRBJ2-1; 8 nucleotides agree with TRBD2. This CDR3 region has 15 residues. V shed 3 bases and J 0 bases; nucleotides not matched to a gene: 1. Germline CDR1 and CDR2: SGHTA and FQGNSA. As DNA, the CDR3 is TGTGCCAGCAGCTTCAGCGGGGGCTCCTACAATGAGCAGTTCTTC. This encodes CASSFSGGSYNEQFF.

This clonotype occurred a few times. The V call is TRBV7-8, the J call TRBJ2-7; D remains unclear. The V end lost 2 bases, the J end lost 2 bases, and 34 bases lay between the germline ends. Germline values: CDR1 SGHVS, CDR2 FQNEAQ. The CDR3 has 22 amino acids. In DNA form, the CDR3 reads TGTGCCAGCAGCTTAAGGTCACTGTTAAGTCTCGAAGGAGCTCATATGGCCTACGAGCAGTACTTC. Translated, it gives CASSLRSLLSLEGAHMAYEQYF. Full variable domain (outside the CDR3, taken from reference TRBV7-8 and TRBJ2-7): GAGVSQSPRYKVAKRGQDVALRCDPISGHVSLFWYQQALGQGPEFLTYFQNEAQLDKSGLPSDRFFAERPEGSVSTLKIQRTQQEDSAVYLCASSLRSLLSLEGAHMAYEQYFGPGTRLTVT.

This clonotype was counted at least ten times. V gene TRBV7-6 combines with J gene TRBJ2-5; 14 bases map to TRBD2. Germline V CDR1 and CDR2: SGHVS, FNYEAQ. The length of the CDR3 is 16 residues. Unmatched junction bases numbered 4, after V lost 4 bases and J lost 3 bases. The CDR3 reads CASSSETSGGEETQYF. Here the CDR3 DNA reads TGTGCCAGCAGCTCCGAGACTAGCGGGGGGGAAGAGACCCAGTACTTC.

The chain has TRBV6-8 and TRBJ2-1; D is perhaps TRBD2 (5 bases). The germline CDR1 and CDR2 sequences are MNHGY and SAAAGT. The CDR3 has 19 amino acids. The ends were cut back, 0 bases at V and 2 bases at J, with 20 bases in the middle. The CDR3 nucleotides read TGTGCCAGCAGTTACTCGAGTAGAGCATTTGGAGGACCCTACAATGAGCAGTTCTTC. It encodes CASSYSSRAFGGPYNEQFF.

V gene TRBV19 combines with J gene TRBJ2-7; D might be TRBD2 (6 bases). The V end was cut by 6 bases, the J end by 3 bases, with 12 bases between. This CDR3 comprises 13 residues. CDR1 LNHDA and CDR2 SQIVND come from the germline V gene (reference sequence). DNA for the CDR3: TGTGCCAGTAGACGGGGGTCCCACTACGAGCAGTACTTC. Its protein is CASRRGSHYEQYF.

This chain uses TRBV10-3 with TRBJ2-1; 9 nucleotides agree with TRBD2. V was pared by 4 bases and J by 8 bases, with 12 bases of the junction left unmatched. The CDR3 extends over 16 amino acids. Germline values: CDR1 ENHRY, CDR2 SYGVKD. CDR3 nucleotide sequence: TGTGCCATCAGTGGGGGGGTAGCGGGGGTCCAGCATGAGCAGTTCTTC. This encodes CAISGGVAGVQHEQFF.

The chain has TRBV6-5 and TRBJ1-6; D is undetermined. The germline gives CDR1 MNHEY, CDR2 SVGAGI. The CDR3 is 17 residues long. V lost 5 bases and J lost 2, with 16 bases in between. DNA of the CDR3: TGTGCCAGCAGTCCTCTTCCCCCTACTCCCTATAATTCACCCCTCCACTTT. Translation: CASSPLPPTPYNSPLHF.

The CDR3 region is CASSLGAGYDGYTF. The CDR3 nucleotides read TGTGCCAGCAGCTTAGGGGCAGGGTATGATGGCTACACCTTC. V and J are TRBV7-9 and TRBJ1-2, with D possibly TRBD1 on 5 matching bases. V was shortened by 1 base and J by 6 bases, with 12 bases between the two germline ends. Germline loops: CDR1 SEHNR, CDR2 FQNEAQ (reference sequence). This CDR3 is 14 amino acids long.

This clonotype has ten or more counts. CDR3 sequence (DNA): TGTGCCAGCAGTTTACCAGGGGGAGGAGGGGTCATCTCCTCCTCACTTCGCGAGCAGTACTTC. Its translation: CASSLPGGGGVISSSLREQYF. V and J are TRBV28 and TRBJ2-7; tentative D call: TRBD1 (7 bases). Germline V gene sequence: CDR1 MDHEN, CDR2 SYDVKM. Between the trimmed V and J ends, which lost 2 bases and 6 bases, there was a span of 35 bases. CDR3 size: 21 residues. Full variable domain (remainder filled in from reference TRBV28 and TRBJ2-7): DVKVTQSSRYLVKRTGEKVFLECVQDMDHENMFWYRQDPGLGLRLIYFSYDVKMKEKGDIPEGYSVSREKKERFSLILESASTNQTSMYLCASSLPGGGGVISSSLREQYFGPGTRLTVT.

This clonotype occurred a few times. The chain recombines TRBV19 with TRBJ2-6, with TRBD2 as a possible D gene (6 bases). Germline V gives CDR1 LNHDA, CDR2 SQIVND (reference sequence). The germline V and J ends were trimmed by 0 bases and 2 bases, with 20 bases remaining between them. This CDR3 comprises 20 residues. Here the CDR3 reads CASSIDPFHGGGAGANVLTF. In DNA, the CDR3 is TGTGCCAGTAGTATAGATCCTTTCCACGGTGGAGGGGCTGGGGCCAACGTCCTGACTTTC. Based on the CDR3 plus reference TRBV19 and TRBJ2-6, the full variable domain is DGGITQSPKYLFRKEGQNVTLSCEQNLNHDAMYWYRQDPGQGLRLIYYSQIVNDFQKGDIAEGYSVSREKKESFPLTVTSAQKNPTAFYLCASSIDPFHGGGAGANVLTFGAGSRLTVL.

V gene TRBV7-2 combines with J gene TRBJ2-1, with 11 bases aligning to TRBD2. CDR1 and CDR2 (germline): SGHTA, FQGNSA. V lost 1 base to trimming and J lost 3 bases; unmatched junction nucleotides: 8. CDR3 length: 18 amino acids. DNA for the CDR3: TGTGCCAGCAGCTTAGGATTTACTAGCGGGGGCCTCTACAATGAGCAGTTCTTC. This codes for CASSLGFTSGGLYNEQFF.

The J gene is TRBJ1-1, the V gene TRBV4-1, with D perhaps matching TRBD1 (6 bases). Germline V lookup: CDR1 MGHRA, CDR2 YSYEKL. The CDR3 is made up of 14 amino acids. With 1 base removed from V and 5 bases from J, the gap between germline ends came to 11 bases. The CDR3 region has the DNA TGCGCCAGCAGCCAAGGGGGGGGCGAGACTGAAGCTTTCTTT. This codes for CASSQGGGETEAFF.

This clonotype occurred many times. The V gene is TRBV6-6, the J gene TRBJ1-1; 8 bases agree with TRBD1. The ends lost 6 bases at V and 8 bases at J; junction bases unmatched: 5. Germline V lookup: CDR1 MNHNY, CDR2 SVGAGI (reference sequence). The CDR3 consists of 12 residues. The CDR3 reads CASSLGQGEAFF. The CDR3, as DNA: TGTGCCAGCAGCCTAGGACAGGGCGAAGCTTTCTTT.